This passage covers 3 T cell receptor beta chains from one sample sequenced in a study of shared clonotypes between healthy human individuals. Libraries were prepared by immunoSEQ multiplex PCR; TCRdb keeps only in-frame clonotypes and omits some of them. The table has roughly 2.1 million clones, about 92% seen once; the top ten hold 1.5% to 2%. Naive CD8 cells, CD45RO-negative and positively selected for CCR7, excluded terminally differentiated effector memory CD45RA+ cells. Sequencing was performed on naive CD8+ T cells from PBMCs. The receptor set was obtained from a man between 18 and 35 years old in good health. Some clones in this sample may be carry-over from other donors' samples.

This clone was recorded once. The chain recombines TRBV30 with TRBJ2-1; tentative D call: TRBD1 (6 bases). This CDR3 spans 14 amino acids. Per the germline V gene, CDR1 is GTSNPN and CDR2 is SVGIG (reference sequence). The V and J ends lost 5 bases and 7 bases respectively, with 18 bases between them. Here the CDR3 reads CAWAPGQTLNEQFF. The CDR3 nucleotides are TGTGCCTGGGCGCCGGGACAAACACTTAATGAGCAGTTCTTC.

The CDR3 region has the DNA TGTGCCAGCAGTTTGGGCCCGGTCGGCGAGCAGTACTTC. Its translation: CASSLGPVGEQYF. The V and J genes are TRBV27 and TRBJ2-7, with D uncertain. V was trimmed by 3 bases and J by 6 bases, leaving 12 bases between them. The CDR3 is made up of 13 amino acids. Germline CDR1 is MNHEY and CDR2 is SMNVEV (reference sequence).

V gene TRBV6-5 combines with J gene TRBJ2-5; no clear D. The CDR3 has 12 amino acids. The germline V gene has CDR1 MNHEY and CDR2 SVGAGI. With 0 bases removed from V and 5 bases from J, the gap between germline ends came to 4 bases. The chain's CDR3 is CASSYSLETQYF. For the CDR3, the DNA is TGTGCCAGCAGTTACTCCCTCGAGACCCAGTACTTC.